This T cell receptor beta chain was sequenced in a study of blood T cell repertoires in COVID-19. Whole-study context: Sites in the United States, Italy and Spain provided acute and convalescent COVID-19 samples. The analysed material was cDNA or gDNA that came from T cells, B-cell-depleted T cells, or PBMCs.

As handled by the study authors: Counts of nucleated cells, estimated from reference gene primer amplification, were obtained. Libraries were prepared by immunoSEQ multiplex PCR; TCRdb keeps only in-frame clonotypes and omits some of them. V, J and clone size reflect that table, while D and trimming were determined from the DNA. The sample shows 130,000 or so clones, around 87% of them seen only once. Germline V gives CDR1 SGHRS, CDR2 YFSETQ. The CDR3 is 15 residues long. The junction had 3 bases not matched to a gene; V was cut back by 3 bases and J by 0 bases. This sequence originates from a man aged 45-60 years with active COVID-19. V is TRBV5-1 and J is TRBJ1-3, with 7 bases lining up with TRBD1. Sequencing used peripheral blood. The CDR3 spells CASSSGQSSGNTIYF. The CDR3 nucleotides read TGCGCCAGCAGCTCGGGACAGAGCTCTGGAAACACCATATATTTT.